A single T cell receptor beta chain is shown here with its context. Its antigen remains unknown. This sample was taken from a study of T-cell memory formation after mild COVID-19. Background on the study: There were largely donor-specific TCR clusters.

Unmatched junction bases numbered 6, after V lost 6 bases and J lost 8 bases. The CDR3 contains 14 residues. Germline V lookup: CDR1 SGHTA, CDR2 FQGTGA. General observations from the study: What remained unconfirmed was the SARS-CoV-2 specificity of second-wave clones peaking on day 37.

TCRdb called the 5' RACE reads again in MiXCR, with one record for every CDR3 protein. Of approximately 210,000 distinct CDR3 sequences in the sample, around 17% are singletons; the top ten hold around 2.4%. The V gene is TRBV7-3, the J gene TRBJ1-4; 10 bases are a match to TRBD1. The sequence was obtained from an adult woman who had mild COVID-19 (a few samples of this study predate the infection). Cell type and time point are not known. Sequencing input: PBMCs or a T cell subset sorted from them (not recorded which). The CDR3 DNA is TGTGCCAGCAGGTCGGGGACAGGGGAAGAAAAACTGTTTTTT. It encodes CASRSGTGEEKLFF.